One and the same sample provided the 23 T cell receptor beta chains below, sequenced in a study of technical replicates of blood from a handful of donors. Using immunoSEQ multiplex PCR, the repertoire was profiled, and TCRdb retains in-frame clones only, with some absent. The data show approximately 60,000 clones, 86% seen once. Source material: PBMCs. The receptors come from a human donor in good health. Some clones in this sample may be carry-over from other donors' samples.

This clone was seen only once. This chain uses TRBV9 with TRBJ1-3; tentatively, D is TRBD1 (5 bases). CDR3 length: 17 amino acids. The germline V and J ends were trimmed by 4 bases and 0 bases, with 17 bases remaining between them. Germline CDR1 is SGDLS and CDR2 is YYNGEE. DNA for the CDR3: TGTGCCAGCAGCCCACAGGTCGCAAGAGACTCTGGAAACACCATATATTTT. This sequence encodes CASSPQVARDSGNTIYF.

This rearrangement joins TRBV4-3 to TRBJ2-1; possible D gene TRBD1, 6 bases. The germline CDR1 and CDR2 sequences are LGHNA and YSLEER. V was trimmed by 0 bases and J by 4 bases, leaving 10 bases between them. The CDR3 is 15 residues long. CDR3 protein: CASSQDKGQYNEQFF. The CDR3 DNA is TGCGCCAGCAGCCAAGATAAGGGACAATACAATGAGCAGTTCTTC.

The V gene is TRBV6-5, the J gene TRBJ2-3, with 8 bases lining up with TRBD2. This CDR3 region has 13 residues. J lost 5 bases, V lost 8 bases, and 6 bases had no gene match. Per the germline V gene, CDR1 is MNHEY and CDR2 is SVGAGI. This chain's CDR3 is CASLSGSRDTQYF. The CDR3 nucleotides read TGTGCCAGCCTCAGCGGGAGTCGAGATACGCAGTATTTT.

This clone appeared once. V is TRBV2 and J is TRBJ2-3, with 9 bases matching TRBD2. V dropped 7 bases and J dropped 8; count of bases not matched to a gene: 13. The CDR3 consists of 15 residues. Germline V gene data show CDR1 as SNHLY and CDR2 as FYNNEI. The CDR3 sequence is CASIVQRGASGTQYF. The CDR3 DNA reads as TGTGCCAGCATAGTGCAGCGGGGGGCCTCCGGTACGCAGTATTTT.

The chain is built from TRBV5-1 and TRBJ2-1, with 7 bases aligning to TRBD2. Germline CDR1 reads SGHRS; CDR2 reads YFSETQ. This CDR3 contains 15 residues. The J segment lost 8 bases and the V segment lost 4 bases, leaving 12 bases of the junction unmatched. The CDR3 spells CASSASTSIGYEQFF. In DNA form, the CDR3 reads TGCGCCAGCAGCGCCTCGACTAGCATTGGGTATGAGCAGTTCTTC.

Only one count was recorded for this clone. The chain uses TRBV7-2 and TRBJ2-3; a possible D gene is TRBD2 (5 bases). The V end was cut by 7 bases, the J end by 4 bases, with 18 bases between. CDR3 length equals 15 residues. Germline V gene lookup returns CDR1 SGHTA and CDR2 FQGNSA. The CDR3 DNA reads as TGTGCCAGCATCCCAAGTGGGTTGGGAGCAGATACGCAGTATTTT. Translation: CASIPSGLGADTQYF.

For the CDR3, the DNA is TGTGCCAGCAGTTTTTCAGGGCGCAATCAGCCCCAGCATTTT. It codes for CASSFSGRNQPQHF. This chain links TRBV27 with TRBJ1-5, with D possibly TRBD1 on 5 matching bases. The germline V gene has CDR1 MNHEY and CDR2 SMNVEV (reference sequence). Trimming took 3 bases from V and 2 from J, leaving 8 bases between them. This CDR3 contains 14 residues.

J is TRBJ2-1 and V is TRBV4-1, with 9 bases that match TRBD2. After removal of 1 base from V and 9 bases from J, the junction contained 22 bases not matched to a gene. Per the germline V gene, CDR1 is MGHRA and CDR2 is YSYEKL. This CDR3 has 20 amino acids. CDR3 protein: CASSQVLAPTSSGRLFEQFF. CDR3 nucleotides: TGCGCCAGCAGCCAAGTACTGGCCCCAACTTCCAGCGGGAGGCTGTTTGAGCAGTTCTTC.

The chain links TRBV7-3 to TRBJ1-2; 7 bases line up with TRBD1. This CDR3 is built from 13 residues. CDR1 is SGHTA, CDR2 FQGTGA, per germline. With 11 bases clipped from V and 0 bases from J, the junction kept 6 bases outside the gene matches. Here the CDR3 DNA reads TGTGCCCAGACGGGACAGCCTAACTATGGCTACACCTTC. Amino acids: CAQTGQPNYGYTF.

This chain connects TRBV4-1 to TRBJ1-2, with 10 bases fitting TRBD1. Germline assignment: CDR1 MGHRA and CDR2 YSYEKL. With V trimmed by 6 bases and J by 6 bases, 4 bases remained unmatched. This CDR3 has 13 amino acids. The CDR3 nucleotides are TGCGCCAGCAGTACCGGGACAGGGGATGGCTACACCTTC. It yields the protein CASSTGTGDGYTF.

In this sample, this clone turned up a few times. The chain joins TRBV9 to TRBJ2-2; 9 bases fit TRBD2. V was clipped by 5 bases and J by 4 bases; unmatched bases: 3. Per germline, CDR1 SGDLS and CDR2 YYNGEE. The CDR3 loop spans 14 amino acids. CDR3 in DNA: TGTGCCAGCAGACTAGCGGGCGGCACCGGGGAGCTGTTTTTT. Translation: CASRLAGGTGELFF.

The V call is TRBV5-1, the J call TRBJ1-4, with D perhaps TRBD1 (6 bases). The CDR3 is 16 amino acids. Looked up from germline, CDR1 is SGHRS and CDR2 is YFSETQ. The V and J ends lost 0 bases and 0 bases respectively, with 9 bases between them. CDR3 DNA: TGCGCCAGCAGCTTGGGGACAGACACAACTAATGAAAAACTGTTTTTT. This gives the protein CASSLGTDTTNEKLFF.

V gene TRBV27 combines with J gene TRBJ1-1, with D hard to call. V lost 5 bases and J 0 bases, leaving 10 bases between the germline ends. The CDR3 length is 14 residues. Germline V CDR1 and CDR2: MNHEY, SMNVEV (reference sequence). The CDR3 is CASSTGYMNTEAFF. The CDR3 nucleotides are TGTGCCAGCAGTACCGGTTATATGAACACTGAAGCTTTCTTT.

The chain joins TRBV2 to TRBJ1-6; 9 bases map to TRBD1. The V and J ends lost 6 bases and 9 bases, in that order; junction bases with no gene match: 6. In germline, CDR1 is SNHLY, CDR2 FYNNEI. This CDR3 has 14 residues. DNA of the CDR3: TGTGCCAGCAGCTTGGACAGGGGAGGTTCACCCCTCCACTTT. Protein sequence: CASSLDRGGSPLHF.

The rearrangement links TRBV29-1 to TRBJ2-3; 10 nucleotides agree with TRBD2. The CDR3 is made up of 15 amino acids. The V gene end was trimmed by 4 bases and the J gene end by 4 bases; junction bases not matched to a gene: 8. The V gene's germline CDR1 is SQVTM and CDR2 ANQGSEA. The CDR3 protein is CSVVLLAGVADTQYF. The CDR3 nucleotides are TGCAGCGTTGTCTTGCTAGCGGGAGTAGCAGATACGCAGTATTTT.

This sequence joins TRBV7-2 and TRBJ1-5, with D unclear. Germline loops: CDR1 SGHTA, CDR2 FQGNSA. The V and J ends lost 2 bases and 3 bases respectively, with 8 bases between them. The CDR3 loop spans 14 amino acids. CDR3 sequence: CASSLTVPNQPQHF. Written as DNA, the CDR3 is TGTGCCAGCAGCTTAACGGTCCCCAATCAGCCCCAGCATTTT.

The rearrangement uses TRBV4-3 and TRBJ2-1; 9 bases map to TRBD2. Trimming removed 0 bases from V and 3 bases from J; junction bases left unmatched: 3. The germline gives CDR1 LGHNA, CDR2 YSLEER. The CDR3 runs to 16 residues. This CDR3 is CASSQDSGGYYNEQFF. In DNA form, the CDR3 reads TGCGCCAGCAGCCAAGATAGCGGGGGATACTACAATGAGCAGTTCTTC.

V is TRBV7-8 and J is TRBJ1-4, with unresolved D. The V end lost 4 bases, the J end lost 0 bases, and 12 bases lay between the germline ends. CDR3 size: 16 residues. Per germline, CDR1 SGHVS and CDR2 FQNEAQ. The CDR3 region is CASSYLRVTTNEKLFF. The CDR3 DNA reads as TGTGCCAGCAGCTACCTCCGGGTCACAACTAATGAAAAACTGTTTTTT. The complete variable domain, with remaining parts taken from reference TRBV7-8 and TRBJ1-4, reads GAGVSQSPRYKVAKRGQDVALRCDPISGHVSLFWYQQALGQGPEFLTYFQNEAQLDKSGLPSDRFFAERPEGSVSTLKIQRTQQEDSAVYLCASSYLRVTTNEKLFFGSGTQLSVL.

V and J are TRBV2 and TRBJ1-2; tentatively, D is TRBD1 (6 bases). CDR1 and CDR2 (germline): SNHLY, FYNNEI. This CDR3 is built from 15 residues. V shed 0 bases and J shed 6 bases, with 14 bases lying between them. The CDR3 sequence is CASSEARGSVHGYTF. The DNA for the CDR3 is TGTGCCAGCAGTGAAGCGAGGGGGAGTGTCCATGGCTACACCTTC.

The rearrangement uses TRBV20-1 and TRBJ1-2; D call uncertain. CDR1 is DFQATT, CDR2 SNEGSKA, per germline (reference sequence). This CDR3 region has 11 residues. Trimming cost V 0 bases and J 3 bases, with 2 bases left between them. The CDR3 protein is CSARDDYGYTF. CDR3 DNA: TGCAGTGCTAGAGACGACTATGGCTACACCTTC.

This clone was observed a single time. The CDR3 DNA is TGCGCCAGCAGTCAAGGAGGCAATGGCTACACCTTC. Its translation is CASSQGGNGYTF. The chain combines TRBV23-1 with TRBJ1-2; no clear D. TRBV23-1 is an ORF for which the function is uncertain. V was cut by 2 bases and J by 6 bases, with 7 bases left in between. This CDR3 has 12 amino acids.

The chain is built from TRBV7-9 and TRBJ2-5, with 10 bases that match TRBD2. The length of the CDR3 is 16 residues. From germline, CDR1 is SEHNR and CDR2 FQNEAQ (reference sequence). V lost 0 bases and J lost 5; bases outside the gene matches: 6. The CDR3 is CASSLAAGGTSETQYF. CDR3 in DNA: TGTGCCAGCAGCTTAGCAGCGGGGGGGACTTCTGAGACCCAGTACTTC.

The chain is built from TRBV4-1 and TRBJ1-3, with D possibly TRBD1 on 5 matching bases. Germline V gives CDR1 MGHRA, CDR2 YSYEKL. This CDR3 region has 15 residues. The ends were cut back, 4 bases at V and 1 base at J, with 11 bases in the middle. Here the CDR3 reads CASSPHTGSGNTIYF. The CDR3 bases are TGCGCCAGCAGCCCACACACAGGTTCTGGAAACACCATATATTTT.